A selection of T cell receptor beta chains follows, all from one sample in a study of cytomegalovirus exposure and HLA in healthy donors. Sequencing was performed with immunoSEQ multiplex PCR; in TCRdb, only in-frame clones are kept and a portion is missing. The data show 85,000 to 120,000 clones, about 87% seen once. The sequenced sample consisted of PBMCs. Receptor source: a woman aged 18-30 years in good health and CMV-seropositive. CDR3s leave out the opening cysteine and the closing phenylalanine or tryptophan.

TRBV28	TRBJ2-5	ASSSFSLAGRGETQY
TRBV4-1	TRBJ2-2	ASSQTGLAGVDGELF
TRBV21-1	TRBJ1-1	ASSKDRRDNKGTEAF
TRBV13	TRBJ1-2	ASSGGQGNNYGYT
TRBV5-4	TRBJ2-6	ASSFTGGSYGANVLT
TRBV6-6	TRBJ2-7	ASSQPGQGAYEQY
TRBV27	TRBJ1-2	ASSSPLRGRLGGYT
TRBV9	TRBJ2-3	ASSARGGGDTQY
TRBV4-3	TRBJ2-2	ASSQDPILGMNTGELF
TRBV5-4	TRBJ2-5	ASSTGTGETQY
TRBV19	TRBJ1-1	ASTRDRDRAF
TRBV7-8	TRBJ2-7	ASSLGGQGLSYEQY
TRBV18	TRBJ1-3	ASSPQDRGNTIY
TRBV9	TRBJ1-3	ASSEGQGRGNTIY
TRBV28	TRBJ1-5	ASSPMDRGYQPQH
TRBV27	TRBJ1-6	ASSLLDRASPLH
TRBV13	TRBJ1-6	ASSPRGAGARSPLH
TRBV7-9	TRBJ2-2	ASSPDRTTGELF
TRBV18	TRBJ2-7	ASSPLRGQYEQY
TRBV11-2	TRBJ2-5	ASSLLAGVSGETQY
TRBV11-2	TRBJ2-1	ASSLLDSYNEQF
TRBV27	TRBJ2-2	ASSLWIGTANTGELF
TRBV28	TRBJ1-4	ASSPGGRANEKLF
TRBV6-5	TRBJ2-3	ASSYSTSQDTQY
TRBV21-1	TRBJ1-1	ASSAPSVRGMNTEAF
TRBV27	TRBJ1-5	ASSLGRGNQPQH
TRBV19	TRBJ1-1	ASRQGTEAF
TRBV25-1	TRBJ2-3	ASSGSRGGVDTQY
TRBV28	TRBJ2-1	ASDQQGNEQF
TRBV9	TRBJ1-4	ASSVEGGLGNEKLF
TRBV13	TRBJ2-3	ASSLGLLAGGLHTQY
TRBV4-1	TRBJ2-5	ASSQDQPGQETQY
TRBV10-3	TRBJ2-7	AIRSTGGSSYEQY
TRBV5-6	TRBJ1-5	ASSSGGNQPQH
TRBV27	TRBJ2-5	ASSGLARETQY